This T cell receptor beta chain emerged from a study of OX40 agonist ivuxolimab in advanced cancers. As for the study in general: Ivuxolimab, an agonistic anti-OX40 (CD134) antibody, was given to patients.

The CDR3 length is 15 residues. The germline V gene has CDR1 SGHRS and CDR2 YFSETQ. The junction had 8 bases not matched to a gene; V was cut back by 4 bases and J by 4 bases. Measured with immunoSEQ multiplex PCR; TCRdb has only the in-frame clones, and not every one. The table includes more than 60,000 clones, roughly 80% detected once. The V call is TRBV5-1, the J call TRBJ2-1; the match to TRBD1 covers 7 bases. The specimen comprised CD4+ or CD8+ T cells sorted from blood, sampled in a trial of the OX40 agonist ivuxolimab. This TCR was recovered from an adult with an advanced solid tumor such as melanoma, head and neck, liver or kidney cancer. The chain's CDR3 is CASSPEGGPYNEQFF. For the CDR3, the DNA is TGCGCCAGCAGCCCGGAAGGGGGCCCATACAATGAGCAGTTCTTC.